The clone carrying this T cell receptor (beta chain) was seen ten or more times. TCRdb re-analysed the 5' RACE reads in MiXCR, keeping a single row per CDR3 protein. The table has tens of thousands of distinct CDR3 sequences, over 15% seen once. This sample was included in a study of neurological immune-mediated disorders. CDR1 is SGDLS, CDR2 YYNGEE, per germline. V was cut by 4 bases and J by 0 bases, with 5 bases left in between. This CDR3 has 13 residues. Sequencing was done on a sample of PBMCs. The TCR originated in a woman aged 40 to 50 in good health. The chain recombines TRBV9 with TRBJ2-1; D gene unclear. The CDR3 nucleotides are TGTGCCAGCAGCCGAGGCTCCTACAATGAGCAGTTCTTC. Its translation: CASSRGSYNEQFF.